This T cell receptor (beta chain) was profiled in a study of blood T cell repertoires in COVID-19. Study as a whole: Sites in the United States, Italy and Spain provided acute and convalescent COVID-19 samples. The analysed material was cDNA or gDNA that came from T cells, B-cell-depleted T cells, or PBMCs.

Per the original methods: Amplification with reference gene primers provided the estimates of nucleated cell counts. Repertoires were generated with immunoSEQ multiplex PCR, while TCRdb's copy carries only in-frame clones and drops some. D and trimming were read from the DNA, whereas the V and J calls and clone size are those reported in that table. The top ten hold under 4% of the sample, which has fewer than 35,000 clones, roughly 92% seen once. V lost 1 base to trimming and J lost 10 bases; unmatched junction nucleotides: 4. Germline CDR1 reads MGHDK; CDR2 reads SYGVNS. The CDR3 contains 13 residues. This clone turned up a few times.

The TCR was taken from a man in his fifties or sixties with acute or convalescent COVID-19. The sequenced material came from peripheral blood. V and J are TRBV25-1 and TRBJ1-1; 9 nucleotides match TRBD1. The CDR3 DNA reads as TGTGCCAGCAGTGAATTAGGGGACAGGGCAGCTTTCTTT. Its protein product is CASSELGDRAAFF.